These 22 T cell receptor beta chains originate from one sample sequenced in a study of PD-1 blockade in mismatch repair-deficient tumors. The assay was immunoSEQ multiplex PCR, and TCRdb's table has in-frame clones only and misses some. This sample has under 50,000 clones, with around 77% found just once. The material sequenced was PBMCs, taken before pembrolizumab treatment. The receptors were gathered from an adult with mismatch repair-deficient cancer.

This clone has more than one count but fewer than ten. The genes are TRBV4-1 and TRBJ1-3; possible D gene TRBD1, 6 bases. CDR3 length: 13 residues. Germline V gives CDR1 MGHRA, CDR2 YSYEKL. V was trimmed by 5 bases and J by 4 bases, leaving 9 bases between them. CDR3 bases: TGCGCCAGCAGCATAACAGGGGGAAACACCATATATTTT. Residues: CASSITGGNTIYF.

The rearrangement joins TRBV9 to TRBJ2-1, with 15 bases aligning to TRBD2. V gave up 5 bases and J gave up 7 bases; unmatched junction bases: 13. CDR1 and CDR2 from the germline V gene are SGDLS and YYNGEE. The CDR3 is made up of 18 amino acids. The CDR3: CASSLNQMGLAGGNEQFF. The CDR3 region has the DNA TGTGCCAGCAGTCTTAATCAAATGGGACTAGCGGGAGGTAATGAGCAGTTCTTC.

V and J are TRBV9 and TRBJ1-3; no firm D call. The CDR3 is made up of 13 amino acids. V was cut by 2 bases and J by 3 bases, with 6 bases left in between. Germline CDR1 SGDLS, CDR2 YYNGEE. In DNA, the CDR3 is TGTGCCAGCAGCGTTGGCGGTGGAAACACCATATATTTT. Protein sequence: CASSVGGGNTIYF.

V is TRBV9 and J is TRBJ2-7; TRBD2 aligns across 11 bases. V shed 0 bases, J shed 6 bases, and the junction held 2 bases outside the gene matches. The CDR3 length is 14 residues. The V gene's germline CDR1 is SGDLS and CDR2 YYNGEE. CDR3 in DNA: TGTGCCAGCAGCGTAGAACTAGCGGGAGTCGAGCAGTACTTC. Protein product: CASSVELAGVEQYF.

The chain recombines TRBV27 with TRBJ1-2; tentatively, D is TRBD1 (5 bases). V shed 3 bases and J shed 4 bases, with 18 bases lying between them. The germline CDR1 and CDR2 sequences are MNHEY and SMNVEV (reference sequence). This CDR3 has 16 amino acids. Written as DNA, the CDR3 is TGTGCCAGCAGTTTGGGGCGGGGGTCTGACGGCTATGGCTACACCTTC. Amino acids: CASSLGRGSDGYGYTF.

This chain links TRBV9 with TRBJ2-1; D gene unclear. CDR3 length: 15 amino acids. Trimming shortened V by 5 bases and J by 9 bases, and 21 bases separated the two germline ends. The V gene's germline CDR1 is SGDLS and CDR2 YYNGEE. CDR3 in DNA: TGTGCCAGCAGTGCCTCGGGCAGTGCCCCGTTTGAGCAGTTCTTC. It encodes CASSASGSAPFEQFF.

This clone turned up a few times. The rearrangement links TRBV27 to TRBJ2-7; weak D call: TRBD2 (6 bases). The CDR3 length is 13 residues. The germline gives CDR1 MNHEY, CDR2 SMNVEV (reference sequence). The V end lost 8 bases, the J end lost 4 bases, and 15 bases lay between the germline ends. The chain's CDR3 is CASASGGAYEQYF. Here the CDR3 DNA reads TGTGCCAGCGCCTCCGGGGGAGCATACGAGCAGTACTTC.

The chain joins TRBV5-1 to TRBJ1-1; 7 nucleotides agree with TRBD1. The junction had 10 bases not matched to a gene; V was cut back by 3 bases and J by 5 bases. CDR1 is SGHRS and CDR2 is YFSETQ in the germline V gene. The length of the CDR3 is 15 residues. The CDR3 coding sequence is TGCGCCAGCAGCTCCTTACAGGGCAGGGGGACTGAAGCTTTCTTT. Its protein is CASSSLQGRGTEAFF.

The J gene is TRBJ2-1, the V gene TRBV11-3, with no clear D. V lost 5 bases and J 1 base, leaving 12 bases between the germline ends. The CDR3 consists of 15 residues. CDR1 is SGHNT and CDR2 is YENEEA in the germline V gene. This CDR3 reads CASSPRRASYNEQFF. CDR3 nucleotide sequence: TGTGCCAGCAGCCCTCGTAGAGCTTCCTACAATGAGCAGTTCTTC.

Written as DNA, the CDR3 is TGTGCCAGCAGCAACCGGGACAGGGGGCCAGAGACCCAGTACTTC. This codes for CASSNRDRGPETQYF. The V gene is TRBV9, the J gene TRBJ2-5, with TRBD1 matching 12 bases. The germline V gene encodes CDR1 SGDLS and CDR2 YYNGEE. After removal of 4 bases from V and 4 bases from J, the junction contained 5 bases not matched to a gene. The CDR3 has 15 residues.

V is TRBV19 and J is TRBJ2-6; D call uncertain. Germline V lookup: CDR1 LNHDA, CDR2 SQIVND (reference sequence). The CDR3 length is 15 residues. Trimming removed 3 bases from V and 2 bases from J, with 8 bases in between. The CDR3 is CASSIRAPGANVLTF. The CDR3 DNA is TGTGCCAGTAGTATCCGGGCGCCTGGGGCCAACGTCCTGACTTTC.

The J gene is TRBJ1-4, the V gene TRBV6-5; tentatively, D is TRBD1 (5 bases). Germline CDR1 is MNHEY and CDR2 is SVGAGI. This CDR3 spans 12 amino acids. V was shortened by 6 bases and J by 8 bases, with 10 bases between the two germline ends. DNA for the CDR3: TGTGCCAGCAGAGGGGCGAGGGAAAAACTGTTTTTT. It is translated as CASRGAREKLFF.

In its sample, this clone was seen a few times. V usage is TRBV19 and J usage is TRBJ2-2; TRBD1 matches at 9 bases. The CDR3 totals 14 residues. CDR1 is LNHDA and CDR2 is SQIVND in the germline V gene (reference sequence). J lost 8 bases, V lost 11 bases, and 12 bases had no gene match. The CDR3 coding sequence is TGTGCCTCAAAGGGGACAGGGCTCCGGGGGGAGCTGTTTTTT. Translated, it gives CASKGTGLRGELFF.

This rearrangement joins TRBV5-6 to TRBJ1-1; D may be TRBD1 (6 bases). The CDR3 sequence is 15 residues long. Germline V gene data show CDR1 as SGHDT and CDR2 as YYEEEE. The V end lost 1 base, the J end lost 5 bases, and 15 bases lay between the germline ends. The DNA of the CDR3 is TGTGCCAGCAGCTTGTTTTCCAGGGGCCATACTGAAGCTTTCTTT. Translating it yields CASSLFSRGHTEAFF.

The chain couples TRBV7-2 to TRBJ2-5; TRBD2 might be the D (6 bases). This CDR3 has 15 amino acids. The germline CDR1 and CDR2 sequences are SGHTA and FQGNSA. Trimming took 0 bases from V and 0 from J, leaving 8 bases between them. The DNA for the CDR3 is TGTGCCAGCAGCTTAGCTAGCGGTTACCAAGAGACCCAGTACTTC. Translated: CASSLASGYQETQYF.

This clone was recorded a few times. V usage is TRBV19 and J usage is TRBJ1-5, with unresolved D. V was clipped by 3 bases and J by 5 bases, with 8 bases between them. The germline V gene encodes CDR1 LNHDA and CDR2 SQIVND (reference sequence). This CDR3 spans 13 amino acids. DNA of the CDR3: TGTGCCAGTAGTATCGGTTCCTATCAGCCCCAGCATTTT. Its protein is CASSIGSYQPQHF.

The chain combines TRBV14 with TRBJ2-1, with TRBD1 matching over 9 bases. J gave up 0 bases and V 1 base, and 13 bases lay outside the gene matches. The CDR3 runs to 20 residues. Per germline, CDR1 SGHDN and CDR2 FVKESK. CDR3 sequence (DNA): TGTGCCAGCAGCCAAGCCTGGGGACAGGGAAAAAGGTACTCCTACAATGAGCAGTTCTTC. Translated: CASSQAWGQGKRYSYNEQFF.

This chain uses TRBV25-1 with TRBJ2-7, with 9 bases aligning to TRBD1. Trimming removed 6 bases from V and 2 bases from J; junction bases left unmatched: 5. Germline V gene sequence: CDR1 MGHDK, CDR2 SYGVNS. The CDR3 sequence is 14 residues long. The CDR3 region has the DNA TGTGCCAGCAGGAAGGGACAGGGACCCTACGAGCAGTACTTC. This gives the protein CASRKGQGPYEQYF.

The gene calls are TRBV18 and TRBJ1-1; 7 bases align to TRBD1. The V gene's germline CDR1 is KGHSH and CDR2 LQKENI. V shed 5 bases and J 2 bases; nucleotides not matched to a gene: 5. The CDR3 loop spans 14 amino acids. CDR3 in amino acids: CASSFGQDNTEAFF. The CDR3 nucleotides read TGTGCCAGCTCATTCGGACAGGATAACACTGAAGCTTTCTTT. Complete variable domain (other parts from reference TRBV18 and TRBJ1-1): NAGVMQNPRHLVRRRGQEARLRCSPMKGHSHVYWYRQLPEEGLKFMVYLQKENIIDESGMPKERFSAEFPKEGPSILRIQQVVRGDSAAYFCASSFGQDNTEAFFGQGTRLTVV.

The rearrangement uses TRBV7-2 and TRBJ2-7; possibly TRBD1 for D (6 bases). The CDR3 totals 15 residues. In germline, CDR1 is SGHTA, CDR2 FQGNSA. Trimming took 1 base from V and 4 from J, leaving 14 bases between them. The CDR3 DNA follows: TGTGCCAGCAGCTTAGACCGAGTCAGGGGTTACGAGCAGTACTTC. Amino acids: CASSLDRVRGYEQYF.

The sample holds one count of this clone. J is TRBJ2-2 and V is TRBV2; D ambiguous. The CDR3 totals 14 residues. Germline CDR1 reads SNHLY; CDR2 reads FYNNEI. Trimming pared 6 bases from V and 4 bases from J, leaving 12 bases between. The CDR3 sequence is CASRASLSTGELFF. CDR3 DNA: TGTGCCAGCAGGGCGTCCCTAAGCACCGGGGAGCTGTTTTTT.

V is TRBV27 and J is TRBJ2-1, with unresolved D. V lost 2 bases to trimming and J lost 12 bases, with 14 bases between them. This CDR3 spans 13 amino acids. Per the germline V gene, CDR1 is MNHEY and CDR2 is SMNVEV (reference sequence). The CDR3 loop reads CASSLTTAHGQFF. The CDR3 DNA follows: TGTGCCAGCAGTTTAACCACCGCCCATGGGCAGTTCTTC.